These 29 T cell receptor beta chains originate from one sample sequenced in a study of CD8+ T cells in alopecia areata. Reverse transcribed after extraction, RNA yielded cDNA as the sequencing template. Clones were read by immunoSEQ multiplex PCR, and TCRdb kept only the in-frame ones, dropping some. The repertoire holds 180,000 or so clones, with about 53% as singletons. Noted treatment: oral pan-JAK inhibitor, 5-10 mg twice daily. Sequences were derived from CD8+ T cells sorted from blood, sampled at week 24, from a patient treated with tofacitinib. All receptors derive from a human donor with alopecia areata.

This clone occurred a few times. V and J are TRBV30 and TRBJ2-1; 9 bases agree with TRBD2. The CDR3 contains 17 residues. Germline lookup yields CDR1 GTSNPN and CDR2 SVGIG (reference sequence). V dropped 1 base and J dropped 7; count of bases not matched to a gene: 14. The CDR3 spells CAWSGGAGGFNLNEQFF. The DNA for the CDR3 is TGTGCCTGGAGTGGAGGAGCGGGGGGATTCAATCTGAATGAGCAGTTCTTC.

The chain employs TRBV7-2 and TRBJ2-7; D unclear. V shed 5 bases and J shed 1 base, with 12 bases lying between them. The CDR3 has 14 residues. From germline, CDR1 is SGHTA and CDR2 FQGNSA. CDR3 region: CASSPFGESYEQYF. The CDR3 region has the DNA TGTGCCAGCAGCCCTTTTGGAGAATCCTACGAGCAGTACTTC.

The rearrangement joins TRBV30 to TRBJ1-1; D call uncertain. Germline assignment: CDR1 GTSNPN and CDR2 SVGIG (reference sequence). V lost 4 bases, J lost 4 bases, and 10 bases lay in between. The CDR3 has 12 amino acids. CDR3 loop: CAWTPAGTEAFF. CDR3 DNA sequence: TGTGCCTGGACCCCGGCGGGCACTGAAGCTTTCTTT.

In its sample, this clone was seen a few times. The V and J genes are TRBV7-9 and TRBJ2-5; tentative D call: TRBD2 (6 bases). V was trimmed by 6 bases and J by 4 bases, leaving 18 bases between them. The CDR3 runs 15 residues. Germline loops: CDR1 SEHNR, CDR2 FQNEAQ (reference sequence). The CDR3 DNA is TGTGCCAGCAGACTACCGGGAGACCGCGGAGAGACCCAGTACTTC. The encoded protein is CASRLPGDRGETQYF.

V and J are TRBV7-6 and TRBJ2-2; 8 positions match TRBD2. Germline V gene lookup returns CDR1 SGHVS and CDR2 FNYEAQ. The V and J ends lost 1 base and 8 bases, in that order; junction bases with no gene match: 9. The CDR3 runs to 16 residues. Here the CDR3 DNA reads TGTGCCAGCAGCTTAGAGGTCGGCGGGGGGATGGGGGAGCTGTTTTTT. Translation gives CASSLEVGGGMGELFF. Full variable domain (remainder filled in from reference TRBV7-6 and TRBJ2-2): GAGVSQSPRYKVTKRGQDVALRCDPISGHVSLYWYRQALGQGPEFLTYFNYEAQQDKSGLPNDRFSAERPEGSISTLTIQRTEQRDSAMYRCASSLEVGGGMGELFFGEGSRLTVL.

This chain connects TRBV5-1 to TRBJ2-1; no clear D. The germline V gene encodes CDR1 SGHRS and CDR2 YFSETQ. With 3 bases removed from V and 1 base from J, the gap between germline ends came to 5 bases. This CDR3 has 13 residues. CDR3 bases: TGCGCCAGCAGCTCAGTATCCTACAATGAGCAGTTCTTC. Encoded protein: CASSSVSYNEQFF.

The sample holds one count of this clone. This rearrangement joins TRBV27 to TRBJ2-1, with TRBD2 identical over 9 bases. The CDR3 spans 15 residues. V dropped 6 bases and J dropped 7; count of bases not matched to a gene: 10. CDR1 and CDR2 (germline): MNHEY, SMNVEV (reference sequence). The DNA of the CDR3 is TGTGCCAGCAGCTGGGGCGGGGGGGCAACAAATGAGCAGTTCTTC. Residues: CASSWGGGATNEQFF.

The V call is TRBV14, the J call TRBJ2-7; the D is unclear. Looked up from germline, CDR1 is SGHDN and CDR2 is FVKESK. Trimming removed 1 base from V and 3 bases from J, with 19 bases in between. The length of the CDR3 is 17 residues. The CDR3 loop is CASSQGHQWSLNYEQYF. The CDR3 DNA follows: TGTGCCAGCAGCCAAGGGCATCAGTGGTCTCTCAACTACGAGCAGTACTTC.

This clone was counted only a few times. The rearrangement links TRBV4-1 to TRBJ2-7, with 7 bases matching TRBD2. Germline trimming cut 2 bases from V and 2 bases from J; bases unmatched to any gene: 6. The CDR3 contains 15 residues. CDR1 MGHRA and CDR2 YSYEKL come from the germline V gene. CDR3 bases: TGCGCCAGCAGCCAAAATCAGGGAGGGACCTACGAGCAGTACTTC. Its protein is CASSQNQGGTYEQYF.

The chain is built from TRBV7-9 and TRBJ1-2, with a weak D call TRBD1 (6 bases). The V gene's germline CDR1 is SEHNR and CDR2 FQNEAQ (reference sequence). The CDR3 contains 15 residues. Trimming stripped 5 bases from V and 0 bases from J, with 13 bases between. This CDR3 is CASSTPDRANYGYTF. The CDR3 coding sequence is TGTGCCAGCAGCACCCCGGACAGAGCTAACTATGGCTACACCTTC.

The genes are TRBV14 and TRBJ1-2, with D perhaps TRBD1 (5 bases). The CDR3 has 16 amino acids. Germline-derived CDR1 and CDR2 are SGHDN and FVKESK. V lost 0 bases and J 3 bases, leaving 14 bases between the germline ends. CDR3: CASSQDRVNVDYGYTF. The DNA for the CDR3 is TGTGCCAGCAGCCAAGACAGGGTAAACGTTGACTATGGCTACACCTTC.

J is TRBJ2-1 and V is TRBV10-3; D gene uncertain. The CDR3 runs 16 residues. Germline V gives CDR1 ENHRY, CDR2 SYGVKD. V shed 0 bases and J shed 0 bases, with 9 bases lying between them. CDR3 residues: CAISESIGSSYNEQFF. In DNA form, the CDR3 reads TGTGCCATCAGTGAGTCGATAGGTAGCTCCTACAATGAGCAGTTCTTC.

This CDR3 reads CASRGQEFNEQFF. The CDR3 region has the DNA TGTGCCAGCAGGGGACAGGAATTCAATGAGCAGTTCTTC. The rearrangement links TRBV6-5 to TRBJ2-1, with 8 bases lining up with TRBD1. Trimming cost V 6 bases and J 6 bases; bases outside gene matches: 4. This CDR3 contains 13 residues. Per germline, CDR1 MNHEY and CDR2 SVGAGI.

A note on this clone: Other DNA sequences from this sample encode an identical CDR3 as well. This chain uses TRBV27 with TRBJ1-6; TRBD1 is a possible D gene (6 bases). From germline, CDR1 is MNHEY and CDR2 SMNVEV (reference sequence). V was shortened by 0 bases and J by 6 bases, with 9 bases between the two germline ends. The CDR3 runs to 15 residues. The CDR3 loop is CASSLSQGGNSPLHF. The CDR3 coding sequence is TGTGCCAGCAGTTTATCACAGGGCGGTAATTCACCCCTCCACTTT.

The chain carries TRBV29-1 and TRBJ1-1; D ambiguous. The CDR3 is made up of 16 amino acids. The V end was cut by 0 bases, the J end by 3 bases, with 17 bases between. Germline loops: CDR1 SQVTM, CDR2 ANQGSEA. This chain's CDR3 is CSVEDRISDGDTEAFF. The CDR3 nucleotides are TGCAGCGTTGAAGATCGCATCAGTGACGGGGACACTGAAGCTTTCTTT.

This clone was counted between two and nine times. The rearrangement uses TRBV13 and TRBJ1-1; TRBD1 agrees at 7 bases. Germline values: CDR1 PRHDT, CDR2 FYEKMQ (reference sequence). V was clipped by 4 bases and J by 7 bases; unmatched bases: 3. The CDR3 spans 12 residues. For the CDR3, the DNA is TGTGCCAGCAGCTCGCGACAGGGTGAAGCTTTCTTT. Encoded protein: CASSSRQGEAFF.

The chain employs TRBV27 and TRBJ1-1, with 7 positions matching TRBD1. Unmatched junction bases numbered 3, after V lost 5 bases and J lost 0 bases. This CDR3 has 14 residues. In germline, CDR1 is MNHEY, CDR2 SMNVEV (reference sequence). The CDR3, as DNA: TGTGCCAGCAGTCCTGGACAGGTGAACACTGAAGCTTTCTTT. Protein sequence: CASSPGQVNTEAFF.

This chain joins TRBV27 and TRBJ1-5; D unclear. CDR1 is MNHEY and CDR2 is SMNVEV in the germline V gene (reference sequence). The CDR3 sequence is 13 residues long. The germline V and J ends were trimmed by 1 base and 4 bases, with 5 bases remaining between them. CDR3 nucleotides: TGTGCCAGCAGTTTATGGGTGAATCAGCCCCAGCATTTT. Protein product: CASSLWVNQPQHF.

The V and J genes are TRBV5-1 and TRBJ2-3, with 12 bases that match TRBD1. CDR3 length: 16 residues. Germline CDR1 is SGHRS and CDR2 is YFSETQ. V dropped 3 bases and J dropped 5; count of bases not matched to a gene: 7. The CDR3 here is CASSYMGQGARDTQYF. The CDR3 DNA sequence: TGCGCCAGCAGCTATATGGGACAGGGGGCGAGAGATACGCAGTATTTT.

The genes are TRBV5-1 and TRBJ2-1; 9 bases agree with TRBD2. The CDR3 loop spans 15 amino acids. Per the germline V gene, CDR1 is SGHRS and CDR2 is YFSETQ. The J segment lost 2 bases and the V segment lost 5 bases, leaving 5 bases of the junction unmatched. CDR3 nucleotide sequence: TGCGCCAGCAGAGGCCCTAGCGGGGCCTACAATGAGCAGTTCTTC. As protein: CASRGPSGAYNEQFF.

V gene TRBV4-3 combines with J gene TRBJ1-1; tentative D call: TRBD1 (6 bases). V was clipped by 0 bases and J by 1 base, with 15 bases between them. The CDR3 totals 17 residues. Germline V gene data show CDR1 as LGHNA and CDR2 as YSLEER. CDR3 nucleotide sequence: TGCGCCAGCAGCCAAGATCCGGGGGGCGCGGGGAACACTGAAGCTTTCTTT. It is translated as CASSQDPGGAGNTEAFF.

Concerning this clone itself: The sample contains more than one DNA sequence encoding this CDR3. The chain combines TRBV9 with TRBJ2-2; D is undetermined. CDR3 length: 13 amino acids. Germline CDR1 SGDLS, CDR2 YYNGEE. Trimming removed 0 bases from V and 5 bases from J, with 5 bases in between. CDR3 DNA sequence: TGTGCCAGCAGCGTAGGTAGTACCGGGGAGCTGTTTTTT. Translation: CASSVGSTGELFF.

This clone was seen ten or more times. CDR3 sequence reads: CASSLTFGGLETQYF. The CDR3 nucleotides read TGTGCCAGCAGCTTAACGTTTGGGGGTCTCGAGACCCAGTACTTC. V is TRBV7-3 and J is TRBJ2-5; possibly TRBD1 or TRBD2 for D (5 bases each). CDR1 and CDR2 (germline): SGHTA, FQGTGA. The CDR3 extends over 15 amino acids. Trimming cost V 0 bases and J 5 bases, with 13 bases left between them.

The V and J genes are TRBV9 and TRBJ1-2, with D tentatively TRBD1 (5 bases). CDR3 length: 14 residues. Germline-derived CDR1 and CDR2 are SGDLS and YYNGEE. V was cut by 5 bases and J by 8 bases, with 19 bases left in between. The chain's CDR3 is CASSTEGRLWGYTF. CDR3 DNA: TGTGCCAGCAGTACTGAGGGACGTTTGTGGGGCTACACCTTC. The full variable domain, completed using reference TRBV9 and TRBJ1-2, is DSGVTQTPKHLITATGQRVTLRCSPRSGDLSVYWYQQSLDQGLQFLIQYYNGEERAKGNILERFSAQQFPDLHSELNLSSLELGDSALYFCASSTEGRLWGYTFGSGTRLTVV.

As DNA, the CDR3 is TGTGCCAGCAGCTCTTACACCACAGGAGATACTTTCTACGAGCAGTACTTC. As protein: CASSSYTTGDTFYEQYF. The V and J genes are TRBV11-1 and TRBJ2-7; D is possibly TRBD1 (5 bases). The CDR3 length is 17 residues. CDR1 SGHAT and CDR2 FQDESV come from the germline V gene (reference sequence). Trimming shortened V by 4 bases and J by 3 bases, and 22 bases separated the two germline ends.

The chain has TRBV2 and TRBJ2-5; TRBD1 matches 12 bases. After removal of 8 bases from V and 5 bases from J, the junction contained 15 bases not matched to a gene. The germline CDR1 and CDR2 sequences are SNHLY and FYNNEI. This CDR3 spans 17 amino acids. DNA for the CDR3: TGTGCCAGCGAACCAGAACCGGGACAGGGGGCTCTGGAGACCCAGTACTTC. Its protein is CASEPEPGQGALETQYF.

On this clone: This sample also contains other DNA sequences that code for the same CDR3. J is TRBJ1-1 and V is TRBV5-1; D gene uncertain. The CDR3 has 13 residues. Germline assignment: CDR1 SGHRS and CDR2 YFSETQ. V shed 0 bases and J shed 6 bases, with 9 bases lying between them. CDR3 in amino acids: CASSLASGAEAFF. CDR3 in DNA: TGCGCCAGCAGCTTGGCCAGCGGGGCTGAAGCTTTCTTT.

This clone was observed a few times. The chain combines TRBV30 with TRBJ1-2; 7 nucleotides agree with TRBD1. From germline, CDR1 is GTSNPN and CDR2 SVGIG (reference sequence). The ends lost 2 bases at V and 0 bases at J; junction bases unmatched: 6. The CDR3 is made up of 15 amino acids. The CDR3 DNA reads TGTGCCTGGAGTTCTGGGACAGATCCTAACTATGGCTACACCTTC. Residues: CAWSSGTDPNYGYTF.

The rearrangement uses TRBV25-1 and TRBJ1-1, with a tentative D call TRBD1 (6 bases). Trimming shortened V by 6 bases and J by 1 base, and 15 bases separated the two germline ends. This CDR3 contains 15 residues. Germline CDR1 and CDR2: MGHDK and SYGVNS. The CDR3 protein is CASSETNRENTEAFF. CDR3 in DNA: TGTGCCAGCAGCGAAACAAACAGGGAGAACACTGAAGCTTTCTTT.